This T cell receptor beta chain originates from a study of cytotoxic CD8 clonotypes in ibrutinib-treated CLL. For the study at large: Response samples were obtained once patients had received a median 12 months of treatment, range 6 to 36.

The CDR3 totals 14 residues. Trimming shortened V by 1 base and J by 0 bases, and 10 bases separated the two germline ends. The germline gives CDR1 SQVTM, CDR2 ANQGSEA. Using immunoSEQ multiplex PCR, the repertoire was profiled, and TCRdb retains in-frame clones only, with some absent. Among over 110,000 clones listed, around 90% were seen once. Comment on this clone: Its antigen is not identified.

Notes on the study in general: Clonality rose at ibrutinib response and fell back toward baseline at progression. The study sampled sustained-remission and progressing patients at different times.

The sequencing here drew on PBMCs, taken after 12 months of ibrutinib treatment. The sequence was collected from a human donor with chronic lymphocytic leukemia. V usage is TRBV29-1 and J usage is TRBJ2-7, with unresolved D. The CDR3, as DNA: TGCAGCGTTGAAGTCCTAGATAGCTCCTACGAGCAGTACTTC. Amino acids: CSVEVLDSSYEQYF.